These 6 T cell receptor beta chains share one sample of origin, sequenced in a study of TIL therapy for anti-PD-1-resistant metastatic lung cancer. This was the immunoSEQ v3 assay. The repertoire was sequenced with immunoSEQ multiplex PCR; TCRdb's copy has only in-frame clones and lacks some. The sample gives approximately 60,000 clones, roughly four fifths of which show up once; just under 3% is in the top ten. Time point defined: pre-treatment sample, taken before nivolumab and TIL therapy. The sample consisted of blood, taken at baseline. Receptors originate from a person between 25 and 79 years old with non-small cell lung cancer.

The chain carries TRBV9 and TRBJ1-6; TRBD1 matches at 8 bases. J gave up 7 bases and V 4 bases, and 7 bases lay outside the gene matches. Germline CDR1 SGDLS, CDR2 YYNGEE. The CDR3 spans 15 residues. The CDR3 here is CASSSGTGVNSPLHF. CDR3 nucleotides: TGTGCCAGCAGCTCCGGGACAGGAGTAAATTCACCCCTCCACTTT.

This sequence joins TRBV7-2 and TRBJ2-2, with 8 nucleotides matching TRBD1. The CDR3 sequence is 15 residues long. The germline CDR1 and CDR2 sequences are SGHTA and FQGNSA. The V gene end was trimmed by 3 bases and the J gene end by 6 bases; junction bases not matched to a gene: 6. CDR3 loop: CASSLQGARAGELFF. The CDR3 DNA sequence: TGTGCCAGCAGCTTGCAGGGGGCTAGGGCCGGGGAGCTGTTTTTT. Filled out from reference TRBV7-2 and TRBJ2-2, the complete variable domain reads GAGVSQSPSNKVTEKGKDVELRCDPISGHTALYWYRQSLGQGLEFLIYFQGNSAPDKSGLPSDRFSAERTGGSVSTLTIQRTQQEDSAVYLCASSLQGARAGELFFGEGSRLTVL.

This clone came up a few times. The V and J genes are TRBV27 and TRBJ1-1; D is undetermined. The CDR3 has 17 residues. CDR1 and CDR2 (germline): MNHEY, SMNVEV (reference sequence). The germline V and J ends were trimmed by 4 bases and 1 base, with 19 bases remaining between them. In DNA, the CDR3 is TGTGCCAGCAGTTGTGGGAGCTTTGCAGGTAAGAACACTGAAGCTTTCTTT. This encodes CASSCGSFAGKNTEAFF.

V gene TRBV7-9 combines with J gene TRBJ1-2, with TRBD1 as a possible D gene (6 bases). Trimming took off 4 bases at V and 5 bases at J, with 17 bases between the two ends. There are 15 residues in the CDR3. The germline CDR1 and CDR2 sequences are SEHNR and FQNEAQ (reference sequence). Here the CDR3 reads CASSSRGGQGYGYTF. The CDR3, as DNA: TGTGCCAGCAGCTCCCGTGGGGGGCAGGGGTATGGCTACACCTTC.

The rearrangement uses TRBV2 and TRBJ2-7; unclear D gene. With 4 bases removed from V and 3 bases from J, the gap between germline ends came to 7 bases. The CDR3 has 12 amino acids. Per the germline V gene, CDR1 is SNHLY and CDR2 is FYNNEI. The CDR3, as DNA: TGTGCCAGCAGTGTGGCGCGCTACGAGCAGTACTTC. It yields the protein CASSVARYEQYF.

This clone was detected only a few times. The genes are TRBV24-1 and TRBJ1-5, with TRBD1 as a possible D gene (6 bases). This CDR3 region has 14 residues. Trimming left V 5 bases short and J 7 bases short, with 14 bases between. The germline V gene encodes CDR1 KGHDR and CDR2 SFDVKD. CDR3 bases: TGTGCCACCAGTGCCCCAGGGGTGGGACAGCCCCAGCATTTT. Protein product: CATSAPGVGQPQHF.